Presented here are 15 T cell receptor beta chains from one specimen sequenced in a study of identical twins. Using its own MiXCR run on the 5' RACE reads, TCRdb lists one record per CDR3 protein. The sample shows roughly 750,000 distinct CDR3 sequences, 21% of them seen only once. The sample was also reused in another study, on T cells expressing NK-cell markers.

The sample consisted of PBMCs. The source of these receptors is a woman between 18 and 29 years old in good health.

The chain joins TRBV13 to TRBJ2-3; no clear D. Trimming removed 0 bases from V and 2 bases from J, with 9 bases in between. This CDR3 is 15 amino acids long. Germline CDR1 is PRHDT and CDR2 is FYEKMQ (reference sequence). The CDR3 protein is CASSLGQLFTDTQYF. The CDR3 DNA follows: TGTGCCAGCAGCTTAGGGCAGTTATTCACAGATACGCAGTATTTT.

This chain links TRBV5-1 with TRBJ2-1; D not certain. Per the germline V gene, CDR1 is SGHRS and CDR2 is YFSETQ. This CDR3 has 15 amino acids. The ends were cut back, 1 base at V and 7 bases at J, with 15 bases in the middle. The CDR3 sequence: CASSLMGGFSNEQFF. The CDR3 DNA reads as TGCGCCAGCAGCTTGATGGGTGGTTTCAGTAATGAGCAGTTCTTC.

The chain is built from TRBV7-9 and TRBJ2-5; D is unresolved. Trimming shortened V by 4 bases and J by 5 bases, and 8 bases separated the two germline ends. The CDR3 consists of 12 residues. Germline V gene sequence: CDR1 SEHNR, CDR2 FQNEAQ (reference sequence). The CDR3 region is CASSSRMETQYF. CDR3 coding DNA: TGTGCCAGCAGCTCCCGGATGGAGACCCAGTACTTC.

The sample holds a few counts of this clonotype. The rearrangement uses TRBV12-3 or TRBV12-4 and TRBJ1-1; 11 bases match TRBD1. The junction had 5 bases not matched to a gene; V was cut back by 4 bases and J by 4 bases. The CDR3 is 15 residues long. The CDR3 loop is CASSWTGGKGTEAFF. In DNA form, the CDR3 reads TGTGCCAGCAGTTGGACAGGGGGCAAGGGCACTGAAGCTTTCTTT.

In this sample, this clonotype turned up a few times. The J gene is TRBJ1-1, the V gene TRBV12-3 or TRBV12-4, with 11 bases that match TRBD1. Unmatched junction bases numbered 8, after V lost 5 bases and J lost 3 bases. The CDR3 spans 16 residues. The CDR3 sequence is CASSRSSGQGDTEAFF. CDR3 nucleotide sequence: TGTGCCAGCAGTCGTTCCTCGGGACAGGGGGACACTGAAGCTTTCTTT.

The sample holds a few counts of this clonotype. The J gene is TRBJ2-5, the V gene TRBV7-9; D may be TRBD1 (6 bases). Germline assignment: CDR1 SEHNR and CDR2 FQNEAQ (reference sequence). Trimming removed 3 bases at V and 2 bases at J, with 10 bases between. The CDR3 has 14 residues. CDR3 region: CASSFRTEQETQYF. CDR3 in DNA: TGTGCCAGCAGCTTTCGGACAGAACAAGAGACCCAGTACTTC.

The chain is built from TRBV6-1 and TRBJ2-3, with a possible D match to TRBD1 (5 bases). V was pared by 6 bases and J by 6 bases, with 19 bases between. Per the germline V gene, CDR1 is MNHNS and CDR2 is SASEGT. The length of the CDR3 is 15 residues. The CDR3 spells CASSLRHGQGDTQYF. CDR3 nucleotide sequence: TGTGCCAGCAGCCTACGCCACGGACAAGGGGATACGCAGTATTTT.

In its sample, this clonotype was seen a few times. The chain links TRBV9 to TRBJ1-2; 7 bases align to TRBD1. Per the germline V gene, CDR1 is SGDLS and CDR2 is YYNGEE. V shed 3 bases and J 7 bases; nucleotides not matched to a gene: 9. The CDR3 is made up of 14 amino acids. The CDR3 region is CASSASTGHRGYTF. CDR3 bases: TGTGCCAGCAGCGCATCGACAGGGCATCGTGGCTACACCTTC.

The J gene is TRBJ2-3, the V gene TRBV11-2, with no clear D. The length of the CDR3 is 14 residues. Germline V gene data show CDR1 as SGHAT and CDR2 as FQNNGV. Between the trimmed V and J ends, which lost 0 bases and 6 bases, there was a span of 10 bases. The CDR3 DNA sequence: TGTGCCAGCAGCTTAGAGAGATTAGGGGATACGCAGTATTTT. Translation: CASSLERLGDTQYF.

The V and J genes are TRBV24-1 and TRBJ2-3; tentatively, D is TRBD1 (5 bases). This CDR3 comprises 13 residues. From germline, CDR1 is KGHDR and CDR2 SFDVKD. V gave up 2 bases and J gave up 6 bases, with 8 bases separating them. The CDR3 nucleotides are TGTGCCACCAGTGATTCGGACACTGATACGCAGTATTTT. Protein sequence: CATSDSDTDTQYF.

The sample holds a few counts of this clonotype. The chain combines TRBV6-1 with TRBJ1-1; D may be TRBD1 (5 bases). The CDR3 consists of 14 residues. Germline-derived CDR1 and CDR2 are MNHNS and SASEGT. Trimming took off 6 bases at V and 5 bases at J, with 16 bases between the two ends. The CDR3 sequence: CASSEEGQGTEAFF. The CDR3 DNA sequence: TGTGCCAGCAGCGAGGAGGGTCAGGGAACTGAAGCTTTCTTT.

Many counts were recorded for this clonotype. The chain combines TRBV29-1 with TRBJ2-1; no definite D call. The germline V gene encodes CDR1 SQVTM and CDR2 ANQGSEA. CDR3 size: 14 residues. V shed 1 base and J shed 1 base, with 8 bases lying between them. The CDR3 protein is CSVEGLWSYNEQFF. CDR3 in DNA: TGCAGCGTTGAAGGCCTGTGGTCCTACAATGAGCAGTTCTTC.

This chain links TRBV12-3 or TRBV12-4 with TRBJ1-5; D remains ambiguous. V lost 3 bases, J lost 2 bases, and 8 bases lay in between. There are 14 residues in the CDR3. The CDR3 DNA sequence: TGTGCCAGCAGTTTTTCAGTTGGCAATCAGCCCCAGCATTTT. Amino acid sequence: CASSFSVGNQPQHF.

The chain employs TRBV10-3 and TRBJ2-3, with 10 bases identical to TRBD1. There are 13 residues in the CDR3. V lost 4 bases to trimming and J lost 5 bases; unmatched junction nucleotides: 0. Germline assignment: CDR1 ENHRY and CDR2 SYGVKD. CDR3 sequence: CAISGDRGDTQYF. The CDR3 DNA reads as TGTGCCATCAGTGGGGACAGGGGAGATACGCAGTATTTT.

The rearrangement links TRBV5-1 to TRBJ2-1, with 9 bases fitting TRBD2. The length of the CDR3 is 17 residues. Per the germline V gene, CDR1 is SGHRS and CDR2 is YFSETQ. V was clipped by 4 bases and J by 4 bases; unmatched bases: 12. CDR3 nucleotides: TGCGCCAGCAGCGGATCAAAGCGGGGGGTCGGTTACAATGAGCAGTTCTTC. Its translation: CASSGSKRGVGYNEQFF.